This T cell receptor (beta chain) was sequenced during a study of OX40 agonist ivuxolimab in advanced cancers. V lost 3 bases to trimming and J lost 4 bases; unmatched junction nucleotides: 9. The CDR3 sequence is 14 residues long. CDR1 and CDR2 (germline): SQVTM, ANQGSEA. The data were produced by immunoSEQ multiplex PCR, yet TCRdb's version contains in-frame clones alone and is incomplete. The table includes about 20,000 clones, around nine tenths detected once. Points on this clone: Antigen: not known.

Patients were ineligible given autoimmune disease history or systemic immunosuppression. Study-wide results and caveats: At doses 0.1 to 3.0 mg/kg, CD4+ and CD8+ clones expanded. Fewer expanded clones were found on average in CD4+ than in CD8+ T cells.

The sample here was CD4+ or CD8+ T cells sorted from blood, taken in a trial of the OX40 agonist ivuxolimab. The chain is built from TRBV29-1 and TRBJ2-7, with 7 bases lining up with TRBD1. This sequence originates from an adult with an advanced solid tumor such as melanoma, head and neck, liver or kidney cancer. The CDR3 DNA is TGCAGCGTTGAGGGCCAGGGGGAAGCTTACGAGCAGTACTTC. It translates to CSVEGQGEAYEQYF.